A single T cell receptor beta chain is shown here with its context. Antigen unknown. The data were taken from a study of PD-1 blockade in mismatch repair-deficient tumors. Study context: Enrolled about 2012-2016, patients had progressing, pretreated mismatch repair-deficient cancers of 11 to 13 types. Study-wide findings and caveats: Rapid post-treatment expansion, then contraction, generally preceding radiologic response, marked tumor-resident clones.

Sequencing used immunoSEQ multiplex PCR; TCRdb keeps in-frame clones, though not all of them. The top ten hold roughly 4.5% of the sample, which has around 100,000 clones, 60% to 85% seen once. Germline assignment: CDR1 MNHNY and CDR2 SVGAGI (reference sequence). V was trimmed by 5 bases and J by 7 bases, leaving 12 bases between them. CDR3 length: 13 residues. PCR or immunohistochemistry showed mismatch repair deficiency in every enrolled patient. Three pembrolizumab responders had their TCRs sequenced. The TCR was taken from an adult with mismatch repair-deficient cancer. The rearrangement uses TRBV6-6 and TRBJ1-5; no clear D gene. The starting material was peripheral blood, obtained approximately 60 weeks after starting pembrolizumab. The CDR3 here is CASSLPQTQPQHF. For the CDR3, the DNA is TGTGCCAGCAGTCTCCCACAGACACAGCCCCAGCATTTT.